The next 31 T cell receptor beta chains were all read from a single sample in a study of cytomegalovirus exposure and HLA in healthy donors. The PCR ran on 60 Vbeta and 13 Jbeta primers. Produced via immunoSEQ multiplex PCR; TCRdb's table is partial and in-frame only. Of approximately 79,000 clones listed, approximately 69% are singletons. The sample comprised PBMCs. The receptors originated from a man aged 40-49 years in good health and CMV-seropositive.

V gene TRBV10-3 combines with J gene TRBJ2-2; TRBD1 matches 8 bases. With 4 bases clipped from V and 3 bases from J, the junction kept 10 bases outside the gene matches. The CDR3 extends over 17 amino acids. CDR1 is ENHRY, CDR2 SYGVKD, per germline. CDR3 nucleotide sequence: TGTGCCATCAGTGCCCCAGGGGGCTTTGGTCACACCGGGGAGCTGTTTTTT. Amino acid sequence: CAISAPGGFGHTGELFF.

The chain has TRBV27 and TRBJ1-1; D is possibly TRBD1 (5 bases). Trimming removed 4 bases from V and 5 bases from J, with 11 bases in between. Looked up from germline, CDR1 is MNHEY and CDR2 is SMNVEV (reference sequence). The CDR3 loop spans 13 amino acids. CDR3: CASSSGGGTEAFF. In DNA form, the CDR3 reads TGTGCCAGCAGTTCGGGGGGGGGAACTGAAGCTTTCTTT.

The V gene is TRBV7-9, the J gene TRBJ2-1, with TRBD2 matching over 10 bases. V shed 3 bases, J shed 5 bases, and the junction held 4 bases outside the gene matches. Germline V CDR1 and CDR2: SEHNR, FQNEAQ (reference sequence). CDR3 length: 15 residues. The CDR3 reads CASSFALAGNNEQFF. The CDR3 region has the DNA TGTGCCAGCAGCTTTGCACTAGCGGGAAACAATGAGCAGTTCTTC.

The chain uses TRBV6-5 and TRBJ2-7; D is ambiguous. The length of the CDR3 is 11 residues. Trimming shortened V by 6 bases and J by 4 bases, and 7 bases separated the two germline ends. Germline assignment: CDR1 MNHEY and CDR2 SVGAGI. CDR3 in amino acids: CASRRSYEQYF. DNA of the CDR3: TGTGCCAGCAGGAGGAGTTACGAGCAGTACTTC.

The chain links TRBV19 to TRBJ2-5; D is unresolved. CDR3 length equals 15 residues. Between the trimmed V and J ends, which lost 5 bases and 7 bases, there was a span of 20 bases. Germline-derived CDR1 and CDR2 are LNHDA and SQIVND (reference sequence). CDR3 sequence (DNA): TGTGCCAGTAGTGTTAACAGTGTGGGTGAAGGGACCCAGTACTTC. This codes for CASSVNSVGEGTQYF.

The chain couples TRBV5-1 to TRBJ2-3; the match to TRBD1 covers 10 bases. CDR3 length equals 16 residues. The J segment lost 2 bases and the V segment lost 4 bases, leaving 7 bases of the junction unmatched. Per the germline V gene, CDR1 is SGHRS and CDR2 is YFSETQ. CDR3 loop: CASSREGTGVTDTQYF. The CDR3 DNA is TGCGCCAGCAGCAGGGAAGGGACAGGGGTCACAGATACGCAGTATTTT.

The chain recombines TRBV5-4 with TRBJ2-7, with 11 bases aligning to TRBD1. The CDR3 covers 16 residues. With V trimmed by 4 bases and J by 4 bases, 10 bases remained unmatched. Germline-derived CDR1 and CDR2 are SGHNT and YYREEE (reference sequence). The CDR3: CASSTRTGGPGYEQYF. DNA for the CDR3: TGTGCCAGCAGCACTCGGACAGGGGGCCCTGGATACGAGCAGTACTTC. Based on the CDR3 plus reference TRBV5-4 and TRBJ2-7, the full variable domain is ETGVTQSPTHLIKTRGQQVTLRCSSQSGHNTVSWYQQALGQGPQFIFQYYREEENGRGNFPPRFSGLQFPNYSSELNVNALELDDSALYLCASSTRTGGPGYEQYFGPGTRLTVT.

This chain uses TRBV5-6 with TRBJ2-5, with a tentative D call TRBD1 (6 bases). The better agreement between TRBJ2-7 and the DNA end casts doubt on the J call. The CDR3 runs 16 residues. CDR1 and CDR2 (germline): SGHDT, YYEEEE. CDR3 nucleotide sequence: TGTGCCAGCAGCTTGGAATTCGGCAGGGGTGTCTACGAGCAGTACTTC. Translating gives CASSLEFGRGVYEQYF.

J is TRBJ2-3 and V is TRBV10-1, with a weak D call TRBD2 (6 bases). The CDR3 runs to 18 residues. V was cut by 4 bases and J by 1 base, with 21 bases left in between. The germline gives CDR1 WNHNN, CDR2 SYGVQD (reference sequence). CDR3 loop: CASSAGGAGDGGTDTQYF. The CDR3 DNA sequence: TGCGCCAGCAGTGCCGGGGGAGCCGGGGATGGCGGCACAGATACGCAGTATTTT.

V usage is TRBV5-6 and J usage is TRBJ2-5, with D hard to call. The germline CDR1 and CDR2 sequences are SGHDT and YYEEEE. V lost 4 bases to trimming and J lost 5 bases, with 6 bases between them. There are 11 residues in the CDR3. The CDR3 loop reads CASSHQETQYF. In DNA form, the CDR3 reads TGTGCCAGCAGCCATCAGGAGACCCAGTACTTC. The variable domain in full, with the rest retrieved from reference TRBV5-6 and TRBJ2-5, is DAGVTQSPTHLIKTRGQQVTLRCSPKSGHDTVSWYQQALGQGPQFIFQYYEEEERQRGNFPDRFSGHQFPNYSSELNVNALLLGDSALYLCASSHQETQYFGPGTRLLVL.

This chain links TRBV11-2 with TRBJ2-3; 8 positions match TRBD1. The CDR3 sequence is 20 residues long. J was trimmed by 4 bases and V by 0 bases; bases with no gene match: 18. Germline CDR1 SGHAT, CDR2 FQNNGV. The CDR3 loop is CASSLDYPSSTGARADTQYF. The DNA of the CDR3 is TGTGCCAGCAGCTTAGATTACCCCAGCTCGACAGGGGCCCGCGCAGATACGCAGTATTTT.

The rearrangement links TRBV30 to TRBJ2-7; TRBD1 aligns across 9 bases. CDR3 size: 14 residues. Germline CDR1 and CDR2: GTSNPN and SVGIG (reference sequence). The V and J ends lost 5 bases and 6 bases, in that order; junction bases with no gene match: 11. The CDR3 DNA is TGTGCCTGGGGGCTCGGACAGGGGATGGGCGAGCAGTACTTC. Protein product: CAWGLGQGMGEQYF.

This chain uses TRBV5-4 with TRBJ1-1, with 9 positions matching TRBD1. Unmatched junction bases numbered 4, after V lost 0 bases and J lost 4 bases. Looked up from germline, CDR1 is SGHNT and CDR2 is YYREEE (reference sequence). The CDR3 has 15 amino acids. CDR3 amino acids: CASSLDRGLSTEAFF. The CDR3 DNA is TGTGCCAGCAGCTTGGACAGGGGGCTGAGCACTGAAGCTTTCTTT.

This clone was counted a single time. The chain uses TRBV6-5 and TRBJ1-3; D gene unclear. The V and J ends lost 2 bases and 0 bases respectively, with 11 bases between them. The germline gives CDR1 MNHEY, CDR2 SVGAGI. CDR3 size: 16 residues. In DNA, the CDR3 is TGTGCCAGCAGTTACGGATACGGGAGCTCTGGAAACACCATATATTTT. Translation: CASSYGYGSSGNTIYF.

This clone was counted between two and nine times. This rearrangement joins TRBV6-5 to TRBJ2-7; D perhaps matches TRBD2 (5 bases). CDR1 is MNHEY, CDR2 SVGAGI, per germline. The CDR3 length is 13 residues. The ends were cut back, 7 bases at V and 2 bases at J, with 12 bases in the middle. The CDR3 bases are TGTGCCAGCACCGCGGCCGGGACCTACGAGCAGTACTTC. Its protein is CASTAAGTYEQYF.

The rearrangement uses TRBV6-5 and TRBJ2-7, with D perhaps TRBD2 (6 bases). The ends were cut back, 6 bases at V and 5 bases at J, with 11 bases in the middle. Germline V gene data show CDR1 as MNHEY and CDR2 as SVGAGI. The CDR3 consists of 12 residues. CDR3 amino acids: CASRTGGNEQYF. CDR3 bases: TGTGCCAGCAGAACCGGCGGGAACGAGCAGTACTTC.

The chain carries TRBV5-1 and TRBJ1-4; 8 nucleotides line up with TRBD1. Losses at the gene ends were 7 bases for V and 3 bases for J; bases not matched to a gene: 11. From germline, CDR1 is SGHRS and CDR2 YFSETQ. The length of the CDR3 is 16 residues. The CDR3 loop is CASRRIGQGPNEKLFF. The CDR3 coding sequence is TGCGCCAGCCGCCGGATAGGACAGGGACCTAATGAAAAACTGTTTTTT.

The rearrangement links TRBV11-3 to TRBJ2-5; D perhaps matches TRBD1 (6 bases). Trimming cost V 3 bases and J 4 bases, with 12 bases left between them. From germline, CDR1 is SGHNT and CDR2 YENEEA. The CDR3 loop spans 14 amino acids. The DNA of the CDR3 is TGTGCCAGCAGCTTGAGGGGGACAACAGAGACCCAGTACTTC. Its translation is CASSLRGTTETQYF.

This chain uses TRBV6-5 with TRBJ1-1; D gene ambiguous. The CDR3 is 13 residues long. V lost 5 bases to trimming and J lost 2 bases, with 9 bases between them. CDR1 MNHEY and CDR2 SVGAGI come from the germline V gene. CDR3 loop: CASSERENTEAFF. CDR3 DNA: TGTGCCAGCAGTGAACGGGAAAACACTGAAGCTTTCTTT.

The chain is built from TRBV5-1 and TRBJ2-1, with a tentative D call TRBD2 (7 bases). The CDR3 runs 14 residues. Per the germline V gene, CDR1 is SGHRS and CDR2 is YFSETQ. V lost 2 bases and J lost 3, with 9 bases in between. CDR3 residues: CASSLRGGYNEQFF. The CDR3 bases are TGCGCCAGCAGCTTAAGGGGGGGCTACAATGAGCAGTTCTTC. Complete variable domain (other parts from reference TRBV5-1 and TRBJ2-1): KAGVTQTPRYLIKTRGQQVTLSCSPISGHRSVSWYQQTPGQGLQFLFEYFSETQRNKGNFPGRFSGRQFSNSRSEMNVSTLELGDSALYLCASSLRGGYNEQFFGPGTRLTVL.

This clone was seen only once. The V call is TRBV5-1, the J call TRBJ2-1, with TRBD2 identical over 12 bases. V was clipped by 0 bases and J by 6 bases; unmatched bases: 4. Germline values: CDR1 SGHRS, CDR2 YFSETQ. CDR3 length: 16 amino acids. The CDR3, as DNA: TGCGCCAGCAGCTTGGGAGGACTAGCGGGGATCAATGAGCAGTTCTTC. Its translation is CASSLGGLAGINEQFF. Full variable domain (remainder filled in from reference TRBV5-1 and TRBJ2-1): KAGVTQTPRYLIKTRGQQVTLSCSPISGHRSVSWYQQTPGQGLQFLFEYFSETQRNKGNFPGRFSGRQFSNSRSEMNVSTLELGDSALYLCASSLGGLAGINEQFFGPGTRLTVL.

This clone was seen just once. The DNA for the CDR3 is TGTGCCTGGACCTCCCTTGTGGAGCAGTTCTTC. Translation: CAWTSLVEQFF. J is TRBJ2-1 and V is TRBV30; D remains ambiguous. CDR1 GTSNPN and CDR2 SVGIG come from the germline V gene (reference sequence). The CDR3 covers 11 residues. Trimming pared 4 bases from V and 10 bases from J, leaving 11 bases between.

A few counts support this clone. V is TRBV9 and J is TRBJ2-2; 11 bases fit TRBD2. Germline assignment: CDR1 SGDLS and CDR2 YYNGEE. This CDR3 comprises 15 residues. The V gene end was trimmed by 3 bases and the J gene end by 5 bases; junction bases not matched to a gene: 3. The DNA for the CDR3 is TGTGCCAGCAGCGCTCTAGCGGGAGGAACCGGGGAGCTGTTTTTT. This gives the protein CASSALAGGTGELFF.

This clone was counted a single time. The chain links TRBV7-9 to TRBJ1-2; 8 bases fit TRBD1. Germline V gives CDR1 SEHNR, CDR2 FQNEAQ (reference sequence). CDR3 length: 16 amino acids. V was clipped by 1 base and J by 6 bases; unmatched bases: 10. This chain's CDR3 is CASSLDGQGKRDGYTF. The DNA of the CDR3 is TGTGCCAGCAGCTTAGACGGACAGGGAAAGAGGGATGGCTACACCTTC.

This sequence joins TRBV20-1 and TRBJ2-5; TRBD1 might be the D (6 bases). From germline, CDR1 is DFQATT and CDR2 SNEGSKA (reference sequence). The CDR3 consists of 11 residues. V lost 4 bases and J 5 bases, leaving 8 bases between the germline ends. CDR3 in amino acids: CSATRGETQYF. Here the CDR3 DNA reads TGCAGTGCTACCAGGGGTGAGACCCAGTACTTC.

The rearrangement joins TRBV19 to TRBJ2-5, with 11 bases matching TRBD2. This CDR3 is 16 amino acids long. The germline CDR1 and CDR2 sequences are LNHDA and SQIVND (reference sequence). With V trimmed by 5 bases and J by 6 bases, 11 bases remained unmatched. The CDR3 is CASSPGTSGEVKTQYF. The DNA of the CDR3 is TGTGCCAGTAGTCCCGGGACTAGCGGAGAGGTAAAGACCCAGTACTTC.

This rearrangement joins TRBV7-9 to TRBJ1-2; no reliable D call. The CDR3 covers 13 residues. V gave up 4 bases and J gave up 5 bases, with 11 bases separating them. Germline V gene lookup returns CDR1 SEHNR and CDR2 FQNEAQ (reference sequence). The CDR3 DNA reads TGTGCCAGCAGCTCGAATAGTGAATATGGCTACACCTTC. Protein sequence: CASSSNSEYGYTF.

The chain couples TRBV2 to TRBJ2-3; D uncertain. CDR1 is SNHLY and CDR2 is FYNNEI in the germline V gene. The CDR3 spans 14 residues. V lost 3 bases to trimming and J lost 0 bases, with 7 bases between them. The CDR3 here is CASSDQTSTDTQYF. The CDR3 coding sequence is TGTGCCAGCAGTGACCAGACTAGCACAGATACGCAGTATTTT.

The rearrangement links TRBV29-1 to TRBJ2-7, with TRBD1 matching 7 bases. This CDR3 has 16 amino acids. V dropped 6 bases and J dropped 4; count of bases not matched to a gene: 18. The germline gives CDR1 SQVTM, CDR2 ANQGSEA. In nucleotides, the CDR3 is TGCAGCGTCGAACACCTTCGACAGGGCTTGGGATACGAGCAGTACTTC. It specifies CSVEHLRQGLGYEQYF.

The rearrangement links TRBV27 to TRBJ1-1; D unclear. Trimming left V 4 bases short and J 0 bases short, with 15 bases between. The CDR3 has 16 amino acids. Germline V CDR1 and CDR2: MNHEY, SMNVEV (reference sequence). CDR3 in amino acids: CASSSLAPPMNTEAFF. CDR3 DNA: TGTGCCAGCAGTTCCCTAGCCCCGCCAATGAACACTGAAGCTTTCTTT.

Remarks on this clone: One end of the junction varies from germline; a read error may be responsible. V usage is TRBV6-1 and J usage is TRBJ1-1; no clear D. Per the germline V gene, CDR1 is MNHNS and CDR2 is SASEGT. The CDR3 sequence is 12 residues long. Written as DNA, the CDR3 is TGTGCCAGCACTGAAGGCGGGACTGAAGCTTTCTTT. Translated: CASTEGGTEAFF.